Included here is one T cell receptor (beta chain) sequence, with context. The data stem from a study of shared clonotypes between healthy human individuals. CDR3 length: 16 amino acids. From germline, CDR1 is SGHTA and CDR2 FQGNSA. V was pared by 7 bases and J by 5 bases, with 13 bases of the junction left unmatched. Repertoires were generated with immunoSEQ multiplex PCR, while TCRdb's copy carries only in-frame clones and drops some. This table has roughly 2,300,000 clones, 85% to 95% appearing once. V usage is TRBV7-2 and J usage is TRBJ2-3; 9 bases align to TRBD2. Sequencing was performed on naive CD4+ T cells from PBMCs. Specified subset: CD45RA+ positively selected. This receptor was identified in a man aged 18-30 years in good health. Some clones in this sample may be carry-over from other donors' samples. The CDR3 bases are TGTGCCAGCACCTCCTCGTTTGCGGGAGGGATAGATACGCAGTATTTT. It codes for CASTSSFAGGIDTQYF.